This T cell receptor beta chain was captured by sequencing in a study of T cells in Graves' hyperthyroidism and ophthalmopathy. At least ten counts were recorded for this clonotype. What it binds is not known. Amplified regions were TCR beta CDR3 sequences from RNA transcripts. The TCR CDR3 first-round RT-PCR relied on the HTBI primer set. MiXCR was run by TCRdb on the multiplex PCR reads, yielding one entry per CDR3 protein. The repertoire holds a few hundred thousand distinct CDR3 sequences, with just over 45% as singletons. Findings and caveats of the study: Ophthalmopathy cases were set apart from stable hyperthyroidism by a 13 V-J model.

The CDR3 runs 13 residues. Trimming stripped 3 bases from V and 5 bases from J, with 11 bases between. CDR1 and CDR2 (germline): SGDLS, YYNGEE. Graves' hyperthyroidism qualified as stable when ophthalmopathy did not progress within 18 months. The chain has TRBV9 and TRBJ1-1; D is undetermined. Source material: peripheral blood or thyroid tissue (not recorded which). The receptor was isolated from a woman aged 18-30 years with Graves' hyperthyroidism. As DNA, the CDR3 is TGTGCCAGCAGCGACGGATGGGATACTGAAGCTTTCTTT. This sequence encodes CASSDGWDTEAFF.